Each of the 2 T cell receptor beta chains below was sequenced from the same sample in a study of OX40 agonist ivuxolimab in advanced cancers. Here immunoSEQ multiplex PCR was the method, and the copy in TCRdb shows in-frame clones only, minus some. In the table there are 60,000 to 65,000 clones, almost 85% of which are singletons. The sequencing used CD4+ or CD8+ T cells sorted from blood, collected in a trial of the OX40 agonist ivuxolimab. The receptors originated from an adult with an advanced solid tumor such as melanoma, head and neck, liver or kidney cancer.

The J gene is TRBJ1-4, the V gene TRBV5-6, with D possibly TRBD1 on 5 matching bases. This CDR3 is 16 amino acids long. CDR1 and CDR2 (germline): SGHDT, YYEEEE. V gave up 4 bases and J gave up 4 bases, with 17 bases separating them. The CDR3 coding sequence is TGTGCCAGCAGCCCCCGGGCTCCCGGGGGTAATGAAAAACTGTTTTTT. Translation gives CASSPRAPGGNEKLFF.

V usage is TRBV13 and J usage is TRBJ1-1; the D is unclear. With 2 bases removed from V and 0 bases from J, the gap between germline ends came to 10 bases. From germline, CDR1 is PRHDT and CDR2 FYEKMQ (reference sequence). The CDR3 contains 15 residues. For the CDR3, the DNA is TGTGCCAGCAGCTTAATTCTGGCGGTGAACACTGAAGCTTTCTTT. This sequence encodes CASSLILAVNTEAFF.